The 9 T cell receptor beta chains below all came from one sample that was sequenced in a study of blood T cell repertoires in COVID-19. Libraries were prepared by immunoSEQ multiplex PCR; TCRdb keeps only in-frame clonotypes and omits some of them. The sample yields 57,000 or so clones, under 80% seen once. Sequenced: peripheral blood. The receptors stem from a man in his 60s with acute or convalescent COVID-19.

The chain carries TRBV6-1 and TRBJ1-1, with 7 bases identical to TRBD1. This CDR3 has 15 amino acids. CDR1 and CDR2 (germline): MNHNS, SASEGT. After removal of 3 bases from V and 1 base from J, the junction contained 5 bases not matched to a gene. This CDR3 reads CASSDSGTANTEAFF. Here the CDR3 DNA reads TGTGCCAGCAGTGATTCCGGGACAGCGAACACTGAAGCTTTCTTT.

This clone showed up just a few times. V is TRBV12-3 or TRBV12-4 and J is TRBJ2-1; D perhaps matches TRBD1 (5 bases). This CDR3 has 12 amino acids. The V end was cut by 5 bases, the J end by 8 bases, with 10 bases between. The CDR3 DNA reads as TGTGCCAGCAGTCCAGGGAAAGATGAGCAGTTCTTC. As protein: CASSPGKDEQFF.

V usage is TRBV6-5 and J usage is TRBJ1-5; tentatively, D is TRBD1 (6 bases). This CDR3 has 14 residues. V lost 5 bases and J lost 6, with 14 bases in between. Germline CDR1 and CDR2: MNHEY and SVGAGI. The CDR3 nucleotides are TGTGCCAGCAGTAGAGGGGGGGCTGGTCAGCCCCAGCATTTT. Translating gives CASSRGGAGQPQHF.

The V and J genes are TRBV28 and TRBJ2-3; 8 nucleotides match TRBD2. The CDR3 sequence is 17 residues long. V gave up 5 bases and J gave up 0 bases; unmatched junction bases: 10. CDR1 and CDR2 from the germline V gene are MDHEN and SYDVKM. CDR3 residues: CASSLRRLAQSTDTQYF. The CDR3 nucleotides are TGTGCCAGCAGTCTACGAAGACTAGCGCAAAGCACAGATACGCAGTATTTT.

The gene calls are TRBV29-1 and TRBJ2-5; perhaps TRBD2 as D (7 bases). Looked up from germline, CDR1 is SQVTM and CDR2 is ANQGSEA. This CDR3 is built from 12 residues. V gave up 4 bases and J gave up 5 bases, with 11 bases separating them. CDR3 residues: CSVGGGLETQYF. CDR3 DNA sequence: TGCAGCGTTGGGGGGGGCCTTGAGACCCAGTACTTC.

The chain joins TRBV30 to TRBJ2-7; TRBD2 is a possible D gene (5 bases). Germline CDR1 and CDR2: GTSNPN and SVGIG (reference sequence). The CDR3 has 12 residues. V dropped 4 bases and J dropped 2 bases, with 9 bases sitting between them. The DNA for the CDR3 is TGTGCCTGGATTCCCGGGACCTACGAGCAGTACTTC. Its protein product is CAWIPGTYEQYF.

The chain is built from TRBV7-3 and TRBJ2-1; D is possibly TRBD2 (7 bases). The CDR3 is made up of 15 amino acids. Per germline, CDR1 SGHTA and CDR2 FQGTGA. V was pared by 7 bases and J by 7 bases, with 20 bases between. The CDR3: CASNKGGVSFNEQFF. The CDR3 coding sequence is TGTGCCAGCAATAAAGGGGGGGTTAGTTTTAATGAGCAGTTCTTC.

V and J are TRBV5-6 and TRBJ1-6; D gene ambiguous. The V end was cut by 4 bases, the J end by 7 bases, with 15 bases between. The germline V gene encodes CDR1 SGHDT and CDR2 YYEEEE. The CDR3 runs to 15 residues. Here the CDR3 DNA reads TGTGCCAGCAGCCCCCGGGGTGTGGGGAATTCACCCCTCCACTTT. Translated, it gives CASSPRGVGNSPLHF.

This chain connects TRBV30 to TRBJ1-5, with TRBD1 as a possible D gene (6 bases). This CDR3 has 14 residues. CDR1 GTSNPN and CDR2 SVGIG come from the germline V gene (reference sequence). V was trimmed by 2 bases and J by 3 bases, leaving 11 bases between them. The CDR3 DNA reads as TGTGCCTGGAGTCGCGGACAGAACAATCAGCCCCAGCATTTT. Protein sequence: CAWSRGQNNQPQHF.